This record covers a single TCR beta chain. Only in-frame clones appear in the TCRdb table, and some are missing; sequencing was by immunoSEQ multiplex PCR. The data hold about 180,000 clones, with about 93% observed a single time. This sample was taken from a study of shared clonotypes between healthy human individuals. About the study: For every donor, three CD4 naive, three CD4 memory, two CD8 naive and one CD8 memory plates were used.

Germline CDR1 is SGHRS and CDR2 is YFSETQ. CDR3 length: 14 residues. The V segment lost 7 bases and the J segment 4 bases; nucleotides outside the gene matches: 5. The V and J genes are TRBV5-1 and TRBJ1-4, with 9 bases lining up with TRBD1. The TCR comes from a woman aged 25 to 39 in good health. The sequenced material came from naive CD4+ T cells sorted from blood. Subset given: CD45RA+ positively selected. The CDR3 DNA follows: TGCGCCAGCGGGCCGGGACAGGGTAATGAAAAACTGTTTTTT. Protein product: CASGPGQGNEKLFF.